This T cell receptor (beta chain) was captured by sequencing in a study of cytomegalovirus exposure and HLA in healthy donors. Study-level findings and limits: In most subjects, TCR beta sequences reportedly gave accurate predictions of HLA-A and HLA-B alleles. Researchers left out some V segments, among them TRBV6-2 and TRBV6-3, as indistinguishable.

PCR was performed using 60 Vbeta and 13 Jbeta primers. The protocol was immunoSEQ multiplex PCR, while the TCRdb copy is restricted to in-frame clones and leaves out a portion. The table has roughly 180,000 clones, around 75% seen once. The CDR3 is made up of 15 amino acids. Germline CDR1 is KGHSH and CDR2 is LQKENI. V was clipped by 0 bases and J by 5 bases, with 11 bases between them. On this clone: The antigen is not known.

The V and J genes are TRBV18 and TRBJ1-5; tentative D call: TRBD1 (5 bases). This clonotype originated in a female donor in good health and CMV-seronegative. The sample was PBMCs. The CDR3: CASSPPGGPYQPQHF. Written as DNA, the CDR3 is TGTGCCAGCTCACCACCGGGGGGACCCTATCAGCCCCAGCATTTT.